Shown below are 5 T cell receptor beta chains from a single sample sequenced in a study of T cells in narcolepsy. The assay was immunoSEQ multiplex PCR, and TCRdb's table has in-frame clones only and misses some. Here the sample spans more than 8,000 clones, about three quarters being singletons. Sequences were obtained from CD45RA- memory CD8+ T cells from PBMCs. These receptor sequences come from a human donor with narcolepsy.

This clone came up a few times. CDR3 region: CASSPWTSFYEQYF. Written as DNA, the CDR3 is TGTGCCAGCAGCCCGTGGACTAGCTTCTACGAGCAGTACTTC. The chain recombines TRBV7-2 with TRBJ2-7; 8 nucleotides agree with TRBD2. Germline CDR1 and CDR2: SGHTA and FQGNSA. This CDR3 is 14 amino acids long. The J segment lost 3 bases and the V segment lost 5 bases, leaving 6 bases of the junction unmatched. Complete variable domain (other parts from reference TRBV7-2 and TRBJ2-7): GAGVSQSPSNKVTEKGKDVELRCDPISGHTALYWYRQSLGQGLEFLIYFQGNSAPDKSGLPSDRFSAERTGGSVSTLTIQRTQQEDSAVYLCASSPWTSFYEQYFGPGTRLTVT.

V is TRBV5-5 and J is TRBJ2-7; either TRBD1 or TRBD2 may fit D (6 bases each). The CDR3 extends over 15 amino acids. Germline CDR1 reads SGHKS; CDR2 reads YYEKEE (reference sequence). Trimming removed 2 bases at V and 1 base at J, with 13 bases between. This CDR3 reads CASSFDWGASYEQYF. Here the CDR3 DNA reads TGTGCCAGCAGCTTTGATTGGGGGGCTTCCTACGAGCAGTACTTC.

In DNA, the CDR3 is TGTGCCAGCAGCTTACCCCCCGGAAGCGAAAACACTGAAGCTTTCTTT. It translates to CASSLPPGSENTEAFF. The gene calls are TRBV11-1 and TRBJ1-1; D ambiguous. The V gene lost 2 bases and the J gene lost 2 bases, with 15 bases spanning the gap. Germline V gene sequence: CDR1 SGHAT, CDR2 FQDESV (reference sequence). The CDR3 is 16 residues long.

This chain joins TRBV19 and TRBJ1-1, with D uncertain. CDR3 length: 11 amino acids. Germline V CDR1 and CDR2: LNHDA, SQIVND (reference sequence). With 10 bases removed from V and 1 base from J, the gap between germline ends came to 7 bases. The CDR3, as DNA: TGTGCCACTACAGAGAACACTGAAGCTTTCTTT. Residues: CATTENTEAFF.

The chain uses TRBV5-4 and TRBJ2-3; D not certain. The germline V gene encodes CDR1 SGHNT and CDR2 YYREEE (reference sequence). Trimming took 2 bases from V and 0 from J, leaving 16 bases between them. This CDR3 spans 17 amino acids. CDR3 sequence (DNA): TGTGCCAGCAGCTTTGTTCTTACTGAGGCTAGCACAGATACGCAGTATTTT. Its protein product is CASSFVLTEASTDTQYF.